Below are 25 T cell receptor beta chains sequenced from a single sample in a study of shared T cell receptors in the human thymus (dated by TCRdb to about 2021). Library construction relied on the immunoSEQ multiplex PCR assay. TCRdb limited this immuneACCESS table to in-frame rearrangements with V and J called. A share of clones is missing; checked studies link under half to unresolved V genes, and the rest is unexplained. The table for this sample lists under 700,000 clones; approximately 80% of them were counted only once. Jointly, the top ten make up less than 0.015% of the sample. This sample also appeared in a second study, on human thymus T cells.

The sample was thymocytes. The source of these receptors is a boy under three years old with a congenital heart defect. Donor details come from another sample of the same person, matched by shared clones.

The chain carries TRBV2 and TRBJ2-3; a possible D gene is TRBD1 (5 bases). V dropped 3 bases and J dropped 8 bases, with 15 bases sitting between them. Germline V gene sequence: CDR1 SNHLY, CDR2 FYNNEI. This CDR3 has 14 amino acids. The CDR3 spells CASSDARNGATQYF. Written as DNA, the CDR3 is TGTGCCAGCAGTGACGCCCGAAATGGGGCTACGCAGTATTTT.

The chain couples TRBV28 to TRBJ1-5; 7 bases are shared with TRBD1. V lost 4 bases, J lost 0 bases, and 12 bases stayed unmatched. From germline, CDR1 is MDHEN and CDR2 SYDVKM. CDR3 length: 18 residues. CDR3 nucleotide sequence: TGTGCCAGCAGTTACCAACCAGACAGGGAGGATAGCAATCAGCCCCAGCATTTT. Translation gives CASSYQPDREDSNQPQHF. Filled out from reference TRBV28 and TRBJ1-5, the complete variable domain reads DVKVTQSSRYLVKRTGEKVFLECVQDMDHENMFWYRQDPGLGLRLIYFSYDVKMKEKGDIPEGYSVSREKKERFSLILESASTNQTSMYLCASSYQPDREDSNQPQHFGDGTRLSIL.

This sequence joins TRBV19 and TRBJ1-2; 9 bases agree with TRBD1. The germline CDR1 and CDR2 sequences are LNHDA and SQIVND (reference sequence). This CDR3 spans 15 amino acids. The trim removed 4 bases at V and 4 bases at J, leaving 7 bases unmatched. The CDR3 spells CASSTPGTGPYGYTF. The CDR3 coding sequence is TGTGCCAGTAGTACGCCCGGGACAGGGCCCTATGGCTACACCTTC.

This clone has only one observation. The chain recombines TRBV12-5 with TRBJ2-5; tentative D call: TRBD1 (5 bases). CDR3 length: 15 amino acids. Between the trimmed V and J ends, which lost 0 bases and 5 bases, there was a span of 13 bases. Germline loops: CDR1 LGHNT, CDR2 FRNRAP. The CDR3 is CASGLVLAGRETQYF. CDR3 DNA: TGTGCTAGTGGTTTGGTACTGGCAGGGCGGGAGACCCAGTACTTC.

The rearrangement joins TRBV12-2 to TRBJ2-1; the table names TRBD2, a call not compared with the DNA. TRBV12-2 is listed as a pseudogene. The length of the CDR3 is 15 residues. CDR3: CASGPGLALYNEQFF. The CDR3 region has the DNA TGTGCAAGCGGGCCGGGACTAGCTCTCTACAATGAGCAGTTCTTC.

This clone has just a few counts. The V call is TRBV21-1, the J call TRBJ1-5. TRBV21-1 is a recognized pseudogene. CDR3 size: 18 residues. The chain's CDR3 is CASSPSLRELDSNQPQHF. In nucleotides, the CDR3 is TGTGCCAGCAGCCCTTCCCTGCGGGAGCTAGATAGCAATCAGCCCCAGCATTTT.

The chain links TRBV7-8 to TRBJ2-1; perhaps TRBD2 as D (6 bases). The germline CDR1 and CDR2 sequences are SGHVS and FQNEAQ. Trimming shortened V by 4 bases and J by 0 bases, and 16 bases separated the two germline ends. The CDR3 covers 17 residues. The CDR3 sequence is CASSWKKRASSYNEQFF. CDR3 nucleotide sequence: TGTGCCAGCAGCTGGAAAAAGCGGGCCAGCTCCTACAATGAGCAGTTCTTC.

A few counts support this clone. The chain uses TRBV7-2 and TRBJ2-5; TRBD2 aligns across 9 bases. Germline V gene lookup returns CDR1 SGHTA and CDR2 FQGNSA. V was clipped by 7 bases and J by 5 bases; unmatched bases: 20. This CDR3 is 18 amino acids long. CDR3 in DNA: TGTGCCAGCACCCCGGCCCCCAGCGGGAGGCCGAGAAGGGAGACCCAGTACTTC. Protein sequence: CASTPAPSGRPRRETQYF.

The chain uses TRBV11-3 and TRBJ2-2; no clear D. The ends were cut back, 6 bases at V and 4 bases at J, with 3 bases in the middle. The CDR3 sequence is 11 residues long. CDR1 is SGHNT and CDR2 is YENEEA in the germline V gene. CDR3 nucleotides: TGTGCCAGCAGGGCCACCGGGGAGCTGTTTTTT. Its translation: CASRATGELFF.

This clone has just a few counts. The chain employs TRBV7-9 and TRBJ2-1; 7 nucleotides line up with TRBD1. This CDR3 has 15 amino acids. J gave up 0 bases and V 5 bases, and 4 bases lay outside the gene matches. The germline gives CDR1 SEHNR, CDR2 FQNEAQ (reference sequence). Written as DNA, the CDR3 is TGTGCCAGCAGCGGACGACAGGGCTCCTACAATGAGCAGTTCTTC. Translation gives CASSGRQGSYNEQFF.

J is TRBJ2-3 and V is TRBV7-2; 13 nucleotides align to TRBD2. The CDR3 is 18 amino acids. Germline lookup yields CDR1 SGHTA and CDR2 FQGNSA. With V trimmed by 2 bases and J by 5 bases, 10 bases remained unmatched. The CDR3 protein is CASSLRDPGLAGRDTQYF. The CDR3 DNA reads TGTGCCAGCAGCTTAAGGGATCCGGGACTAGCGGGAAGAGATACGCAGTATTTT.

This rearrangement joins TRBV30 to TRBJ2-5, with TRBD2 identical over 8 bases. With 6 bases clipped from V and 1 base from J, the junction kept 13 bases outside the gene matches. The CDR3 loop spans 16 amino acids. Germline V gives CDR1 GTSNPN, CDR2 SVGIG (reference sequence). In nucleotides, the CDR3 is TGTGCCTGCTCTTGGCGGCGGGAGGTTATCCAAGAGACCCAGTACTTC. Translated, it gives CACSWRREVIQETQYF.

In this sample, this clone turned up a few times. J is TRBJ1-5 and V is TRBV19; possibly TRBD1 for D (6 bases). Trimming removed 6 bases at V and 0 bases at J, with 24 bases between. Per the germline V gene, CDR1 is LNHDA and CDR2 is SQIVND (reference sequence). There are 19 residues in the CDR3. The CDR3 DNA reads as TGTGCCAGTAGCCTCCTGAGGCAGGGGCTAGGTTTTAGCAATCAGCCCCAGCATTTT. Its translation is CASSLLRQGLGFSNQPQHF. The whole variable domain, remainder taken from reference TRBV19 and TRBJ1-5, is DGGITQSPKYLFRKEGQNVTLSCEQNLNHDAMYWYRQDPGQGLRLIYYSQIVNDFQKGDIAEGYSVSREKKESFPLTVTSAQKNPTAFYLCASSLLRQGLGFSNQPQHFGDGTRLSIL.

V usage is TRBV29-1 and J usage is TRBJ2-1; TRBD2 aligns across 12 bases. Per germline, CDR1 SQVTM and CDR2 ANQGSEA. Losses at the gene ends were 0 bases for V and 5 bases for J; bases not matched to a gene: 20. CDR3 length equals 21 residues. The CDR3 spells CSVEDKKQGATSGSGDNEQFF. The CDR3 DNA sequence: TGCAGCGTTGAAGATAAAAAACAGGGGGCGACTAGCGGGAGCGGGGACAATGAGCAGTTCTTC.

The chain is built from TRBV4-3 and TRBJ1-2; D perhaps matches TRBD1 (5 bases). Germline values: CDR1 LGHNA, CDR2 YSLEER. V lost 6 bases and J lost 3, with 20 bases in between. The CDR3 length is 16 residues. The CDR3 sequence: CASSSTGDLGDYGYTF. The CDR3 coding sequence is TGCGCCAGCAGTTCCACGGGGGACCTGGGGGACTATGGCTACACCTTC.

CDR3 region: CASSTAGTIAFF. The CDR3 region has the DNA TGTGCCAGCAGTACCGCCGGGACAATCGCTTTCTTT. The chain links TRBV27 to TRBJ1-1; tentative D call: TRBD1 (6 bases). The V gene's germline CDR1 is MNHEY and CDR2 SMNVEV (reference sequence). V was clipped by 5 bases and J by 11 bases, with 15 bases between them. The CDR3 totals 12 residues.

This CDR3 reads CASSPWEGSGNTIYF. The CDR3 DNA follows: TGTGCCAGCAGCCCGTGGGAGGGCTCTGGAAACACCATATATTTT. This chain uses TRBV5-5 with TRBJ1-3; no clear D. Looked up from germline, CDR1 is SGHKS and CDR2 is YYEKEE (reference sequence). The CDR3 contains 15 residues. V was trimmed by 4 bases and J by 0 bases, leaving 11 bases between them.

The chain couples TRBV4-3 to TRBJ2-3; D perhaps matches TRBD2 (5 bases). Germline CDR1 reads LGHNA; CDR2 reads YSLEER. The CDR3 extends over 17 amino acids. The V and J ends lost 1 base and 2 bases respectively, with 16 bases between them. The CDR3 bases are TGCGCCAGCAGCCAAGTTAGGAGCCTAGCCCTCACAGATACGCAGTATTTT. Protein sequence: CASSQVRSLALTDTQYF.

J is TRBJ2-7 and V is TRBV6-5; 7 bases map to TRBD2. Per the germline V gene, CDR1 is MNHEY and CDR2 is SVGAGI. Trimming took 0 bases from V and 4 from J; bases not matched to a gene: 9. This CDR3 contains 16 residues. CDR3 residues: CASSYSSAGRVYEQYF. The CDR3 coding sequence is TGTGCCAGCAGTTACTCTTCGGCAGGGAGGGTTTACGAGCAGTACTTC.

The chain joins TRBV7-8 to TRBJ2-5; no firm D call. The CDR3 is 12 residues long. Trimming took 3 bases from V and 5 from J, leaving 7 bases between them. Germline-derived CDR1 and CDR2 are SGHVS and FQNEAQ. In nucleotides, the CDR3 is TGTGCCAGCAGCTTGGGCAGGGAGACCCAGTACTTC. Encoded protein: CASSLGRETQYF.

The chain uses TRBV21-1 and TRBJ1-5; TRBD1, the table's D call, was not compared with the DNA. TRBV21-1 is a recognized pseudogene. The CDR3 spans 19 residues. The CDR3 DNA reads TGTGCCAGCAGCCAAAGCCAACAGGGAAGAGGTTTGGGCAATCAGCCCCAGCATTTT. Protein product: CASSQSQQGRGLGNQPQHF.

In this sample, this clone turned up once. The J gene is TRBJ2-7, the V gene TRBV7-2; maybe TRBD2 (6 bases). Trimming pared 5 bases from V and 0 bases from J, leaving 17 bases between. The CDR3 is 16 residues long. Germline lookup yields CDR1 SGHTA and CDR2 FQGNSA. The CDR3 nucleotides read TGTGCCAGCAGCCATAGACGGGAGCGGCACTCCTACGAGCAGTACTTC. This gives the protein CASSHRRERHSYEQYF. The variable domain in full, completed from reference TRBV7-2 and TRBJ2-7, reads GAGVSQSPSNKVTEKGKDVELRCDPISGHTALYWYRQSLGQGLEFLIYFQGNSAPDKSGLPSDRFSAERTGGSVSTLTIQRTQQEDSAVYLCASSHRRERHSYEQYFGPGTRLTVT.

V gene TRBV7-9 combines with J gene TRBJ2-1; 9 bases fit TRBD2. Germline trimming cut 5 bases from V and 2 bases from J; bases unmatched to any gene: 13. This CDR3 has 18 residues. Germline V CDR1 and CDR2: SEHNR, FQNEAQ (reference sequence). The CDR3 reads CASSRWAGGPPPYNEQFF. The DNA for the CDR3 is TGTGCCAGCAGCCGCTGGGCGGGAGGGCCCCCACCCTACAATGAGCAGTTCTTC.

The J gene is TRBJ1-5, the V gene TRBV28, with D unclear. V lost 8 bases to trimming and J lost 2 bases, with 19 bases between them. The CDR3 is 16 residues long. Germline loops: CDR1 MDHEN, CDR2 SYDVKM. CDR3: CASSEVGVSGNQPQHF. Written as DNA, the CDR3 is TGTGCCAGCTCTGAGGTCGGGGTTTCGGGCAATCAGCCCCAGCATTTT.

The V and J genes are TRBV18 and TRBJ1-1, with D perhaps TRBD1 (6 bases). CDR3 length: 16 residues. Germline V gives CDR1 KGHSH, CDR2 LQKENI. Trimming took off 3 bases at V and 2 bases at J, with 16 bases between the two ends. The CDR3 sequence is CASSPGGGRGNTEAFF. CDR3 DNA sequence: TGTGCCAGCTCACCGGGCGGGGGGCGAGGAAACACTGAAGCTTTCTTT.